The clone carrying this T cell receptor (beta chain) was detected a few times. The antigen remains unidentified. The germline gives CDR1 MNHEY, CDR2 SVGAGI. This CDR3 has 14 amino acids. Trimming removed 4 bases at V and 9 bases at J, with 16 bases between. The data are from a study of T cells after yellow fever vaccination. Overall study findings and caveats: Booster samples showed a return of most primary-vaccination clones (approximately 96% CD4, around 85% CD8). Contaminants from the bulk population, in the form of abundant clonotypes, could be found in FACS-sorted repertoires.

A 5'RACE template-switching step, the method used to make TCR cDNA, added a universal primer site and UMIs. TCRdb recomputed calls from the 5' RACE reads with MiXCR, one row per CDR3 protein. Of nearly 350,000 distinct CDR3 sequences listed, roughly 8.6% are singletons. Sample: PBMCs, taken around 45 days after the first yellow fever vaccination. The receptor was isolated from a man aged 18 to 30 who received the YFV17D yellow fever vaccine. The chain recombines TRBV6-5 with TRBJ2-1; no firm D call. The CDR3 region has the DNA TGTGCCAGCAGTTCACCTCGTCGCGGCCGTGAGCAGTTCTTC. Its translation: CASSSPRRGREQFF.